Presented here are 32 T cell receptor beta chains from one specimen sequenced in a study of OX40 agonist ivuxolimab in advanced cancers. Using immunoSEQ multiplex PCR, the repertoire was profiled, and TCRdb retains in-frame clones only, with some absent. The sample includes more than 45,000 clones, 75% to 90% of them seen just once. The sequencing here drew on CD4+ or CD8+ T cells sorted from blood, taken in a trial of the OX40 agonist ivuxolimab. These receptors were collected from an adult with an advanced solid tumor such as melanoma, head and neck, liver or kidney cancer.

The chain combines TRBV28 with TRBJ1-2, with 7 bases identical to TRBD1. Trimming at V came to 2 bases and at J to 6 bases, leaving 6 bases not matched to a gene. Looked up from germline, CDR1 is MDHEN and CDR2 is SYDVKM. CDR3 length equals 14 residues. CDR3 in DNA: TGTGCCAGCAGTTTAATGGGGACAGTAGATGGCTACACCTTC. Translation gives CASSLMGTVDGYTF.

The genes are TRBV6-1 and TRBJ1-2; weak D call: TRBD1 (5 bases). Germline lookup yields CDR1 MNHNS and CDR2 SASEGT. This CDR3 is 16 amino acids long. The ends were cut back, 2 bases at V and 1 base at J, with 14 bases in the middle. The CDR3 region has the DNA TGTGCCAGCAGTGAAAGTAATTTCCAGGGTAACTATGGCTACACCTTC. Translation gives CASSESNFQGNYGYTF.

The chain is built from TRBV18 and TRBJ2-5, with 8 bases aligning to TRBD1. Germline V CDR1 and CDR2: KGHSH, LQKENI. V gave up 2 bases and J gave up 7 bases; unmatched junction bases: 9. CDR3 length: 15 amino acids. The DNA for the CDR3 is TGTGCCAGCTCACCAAAAGACAGGGGCTTCGGGACCCAGTACTTC. Translated: CASSPKDRGFGTQYF.

The CDR3 nucleotides are TGTGCCAGCAGTTTCCCCCGCGGGCTTGACACAGATACGCAGTATTTT. Translation gives CASSFPRGLDTDTQYF. This chain links TRBV28 with TRBJ2-3; D is perhaps TRBD2 (5 bases). The germline V gene has CDR1 MDHEN and CDR2 SYDVKM. Trimming cost V 3 bases and J 2 bases, with 15 bases left between them. This CDR3 region has 16 residues.

V and J are TRBV5-1 and TRBJ2-3; the D gene could be TRBD1 or TRBD2 (6 bases each). Germline CDR1 and CDR2: SGHRS and YFSETQ. V was shortened by 0 bases and J by 2 bases, with 13 bases between the two germline ends. The CDR3 is 16 residues long. CDR3 region: CASSLVLGGPTDTQYF. The DNA for the CDR3 is TGCGCCAGCAGCTTGGTACTGGGGGGCCCCACAGATACGCAGTATTTT.

This sequence joins TRBV13 and TRBJ2-3, with 8 bases aligning to TRBD2. V was clipped by 4 bases and J by 3 bases; unmatched bases: 9. In germline, CDR1 is PRHDT, CDR2 FYEKMQ (reference sequence). The CDR3 contains 16 residues. The CDR3, as DNA: TGTGCCAGCAGCTCCTTGGCTAGCGGGTTAACAGATACGCAGTATTTT. Amino acids: CASSSLASGLTDTQYF.

This chain connects TRBV5-1 to TRBJ2-5, with D possibly TRBD1 on 6 matching bases. Germline lookup yields CDR1 SGHRS and CDR2 YFSETQ. The CDR3 loop spans 15 amino acids. V lost 1 base to trimming and J lost 2 bases, with 12 bases between them. The CDR3 DNA is TGCGCCAGCAGCTTGAGAGGGGGATTTCAAGAGACCCAGTACTTC. Amino acids: CASSLRGGFQETQYF.

This clone has more than one count but fewer than ten. The chain joins TRBV6-5 to TRBJ2-7; 9 positions agree with TRBD1. Germline CDR1 and CDR2: MNHEY and SVGAGI. The V gene end was trimmed by 6 bases and the J gene end by 7 bases; junction bases not matched to a gene: 13. The CDR3 extends over 15 amino acids. The CDR3 DNA reads TGTGCCAGCAGGGTCACAGGGGGCGATACGAAAGAGCAGTACTTC. It translates to CASRVTGGDTKEQYF.

The rearrangement joins TRBV7-2 to TRBJ1-6, with D tentatively TRBD1 (5 bases). This CDR3 comprises 17 residues. Trimming stripped 2 bases from V and 6 bases from J, with 17 bases between. Germline V lookup: CDR1 SGHTA, CDR2 FQGNSA. Here the CDR3 reads CASSLSPFRQPNSPLHF. The CDR3 DNA reads as TGTGCCAGCAGCTTATCCCCCTTTCGACAGCCTAATTCACCCCTCCACTTT.

This chain connects TRBV19 to TRBJ1-6; the D gene is possibly TRBD1 (6 bases). Germline CDR1 and CDR2: LNHDA and SQIVND (reference sequence). CDR3 length equals 13 residues. Trimming took off 8 bases at V and 9 bases at J, with 14 bases between the two ends. The CDR3 protein is CASGATGSSPLHF. CDR3 nucleotide sequence: TGTGCCAGTGGAGCGACAGGTTCTTCACCCCTCCACTTT. Full variable domain (rest looked up from reference TRBV19 and TRBJ1-6): DGGITQSPKYLFRKEGQNVTLSCEQNLNHDAMYWYRQDPGQGLRLIYYSQIVNDFQKGDIAEGYSVSREKKESFPLTVTSAQKNPTAFYLCASGATGSSPLHFGNGTRLTVT.

This clone appeared once. The chain joins TRBV7-2 to TRBJ2-5, with TRBD1 identical over 11 bases. The CDR3 runs 19 residues. V dropped 1 base and J dropped 4; count of bases not matched to a gene: 14. Germline CDR1 SGHTA, CDR2 FQGNSA. The DNA of the CDR3 is TGTGCCAGCAGCTTAGGGGCCAGGACAGGGGGCTTGAGAGCAGAGACCCAGTACTTC. It encodes CASSLGARTGGLRAETQYF.

The J gene is TRBJ2-1, the V gene TRBV5-1, with a possible D match to TRBD1 (7 bases). The CDR3 contains 14 residues. Trimming took 2 bases from V and 4 from J, leaving 10 bases between them. Germline CDR1 SGHRS, CDR2 YFSETQ. CDR3 coding DNA: TGCGCCAGCAGCTTTCAGGGGGGTTACAATGAGCAGTTCTTC. It encodes CASSFQGGYNEQFF.

The gene calls are TRBV7-2 and TRBJ2-3; D is unresolved. There are 13 residues in the CDR3. V was clipped by 3 bases and J by 6 bases, with 10 bases between them. Germline CDR1 SGHTA, CDR2 FQGNSA. This CDR3 reads CASSFSTRDTQYF. The CDR3 nucleotides are TGTGCCAGCAGCTTTTCCACTCGGGATACGCAGTATTTT. The complete variable domain, with remaining parts taken from reference TRBV7-2 and TRBJ2-3, reads GAGVSQSPSNKVTEKGKDVELRCDPISGHTALYWYRQSLGQGLEFLIYFQGNSAPDKSGLPSDRFSAERTGGSVSTLTIQRTQQEDSAVYLCASSFSTRDTQYFGPGTRLTVL.

This clone has only a few counts. This rearrangement joins TRBV6-5 to TRBJ2-7; D gene unclear. The ends were cut back, 0 bases at V and 0 bases at J, with 9 bases in the middle. In germline, CDR1 is MNHEY, CDR2 SVGAGI. The CDR3 is 15 amino acids. The CDR3 loop reads CASSYSMGNSYEQYF. For the CDR3, the DNA is TGTGCCAGCAGTTACTCGATGGGGAACTCCTACGAGCAGTACTTC.

The chain combines TRBV6-1 with TRBJ1-3, with no clear D. Between the trimmed V and J ends, which lost 4 bases and 3 bases, there was a span of 1 base. Germline assignment: CDR1 MNHNS and CDR2 SASEGT. The CDR3 has 11 amino acids. DNA for the CDR3: TGTGCCAGCAGTGGTGGAAACACCATATATTTT. It yields the protein CASSGGNTIYF.

The rearrangement joins TRBV5-1 to TRBJ1-5; the D is unclear. Germline assignment: CDR1 SGHRS and CDR2 YFSETQ. There are 15 residues in the CDR3. V was pared by 1 base and J by 6 bases, with 14 bases between. Here the CDR3 reads CASSLRGLGSQPQHF. In nucleotides, the CDR3 is TGCGCCAGCAGCTTGCGCGGGTTAGGGAGTCAGCCCCAGCATTTT.

CDR3 sequence: CASSLRLEASTDTQYF. The CDR3 DNA sequence: TGTGCCAGCAGCTTAAGGTTGGAAGCGAGCACAGATACGCAGTATTTT. The V call is TRBV7-8, the J call TRBJ2-3; no firm D call. Trimming took off 2 bases at V and 0 bases at J, with 12 bases between the two ends. The CDR3 loop spans 16 amino acids. Germline CDR1 SGHVS, CDR2 FQNEAQ.

This clone was counted only a few times. The rearrangement links TRBV18 to TRBJ2-4; no reliable D call. Germline V gene sequence: CDR1 KGHSH, CDR2 LQKENI. V lost 1 base and J 3 bases, leaving 4 bases between the germline ends. The CDR3 is made up of 13 amino acids. The CDR3 sequence is CASSPLSKNIQYF. In DNA, the CDR3 is TGTGCCAGCTCACCACTAAGCAAAAACATTCAGTACTTC.

This clone occurred a few times. J is TRBJ1-2 and V is TRBV5-1; D is perhaps TRBD1 (5 bases). Trimming left V 0 bases short and J 0 bases short, with 12 bases between. The CDR3 sequence is 16 residues long. Germline assignment: CDR1 SGHRS and CDR2 YFSETQ. CDR3 residues: CASSLAAGGANYGYTF. CDR3 bases: TGCGCCAGCAGCTTGGCCGCGGGGGGTGCTAACTATGGCTACACCTTC.

The CDR3 reads CAWTGQTNTGELFF. The DNA of the CDR3 is TGTGCCTGGACAGGACAGACGAACACCGGGGAGCTGTTTTTT. V usage is TRBV30 and J usage is TRBJ2-2, with D possibly matching TRBD1 (6 bases). Germline V gene lookup returns CDR1 GTSNPN and CDR2 SVGIG (reference sequence). V lost 4 bases and J 0 bases, leaving 9 bases between the germline ends. This CDR3 has 14 amino acids.

The V and J genes are TRBV19 and TRBJ2-7; 8 nucleotides line up with TRBD1. Germline CDR1 is LNHDA and CDR2 is SQIVND (reference sequence). The trim removed 3 bases at V and 5 bases at J, leaving 9 bases unmatched. CDR3 length: 15 residues. CDR3 protein: CASSMPGTGLHEQYF. DNA for the CDR3: TGTGCCAGTAGTATGCCTGGGACAGGACTCCACGAGCAGTACTTC. Variable domain in full (rest from reference TRBV19 and TRBJ2-7): DGGITQSPKYLFRKEGQNVTLSCEQNLNHDAMYWYRQDPGQGLRLIYYSQIVNDFQKGDIAEGYSVSREKKESFPLTVTSAQKNPTAFYLCASSMPGTGLHEQYFGPGTRLTVT.

The chain recombines TRBV30 with TRBJ1-6; TRBD1 matches 10 bases. The germline V gene has CDR1 GTSNPN and CDR2 SVGIG (reference sequence). The V and J ends lost 3 bases and 13 bases, in that order; junction bases with no gene match: 9. The CDR3 totals 14 residues. CDR3 region: CAWSSGQGEGPLHF. The CDR3, as DNA: TGTGCCTGGAGCTCCGGACAGGGGGAGGGTCCCCTCCACTTT.

CDR3 residues: CASSQGTSGGDTQYF. The CDR3 region has the DNA TGTGCCAGCAGCCAAGGGACTAGCGGGGGAGATACGCAGTATTTT. The chain recombines TRBV4-2 with TRBJ2-3; 13 bases align to TRBD2. After removal of 1 base from V and 5 bases from J, the junction contained 0 bases not matched to a gene. From germline, CDR1 is LGHNA and CDR2 YNFKEQ. The CDR3 contains 15 residues.

The rearrangement uses TRBV10-3 and TRBJ1-4; the match to TRBD1 covers 7 bases. Germline CDR1 and CDR2: ENHRY and SYGVKD. The CDR3 is 14 residues long. The V gene end was trimmed by 0 bases and the J gene end by 5 bases; junction bases not matched to a gene: 0. The CDR3 sequence: CAISESGQNEKLFF. The CDR3 DNA reads TGTGCCATCAGTGAGTCGGGACAGAATGAAAAACTGTTTTTT.

CDR3 sequence: CASSLVGTTYNEQFF. The DNA for the CDR3 is TGTGCCAGCAGCTTGGTCGGGACGACCTACAATGAGCAGTTCTTC. V gene TRBV7-3 combines with J gene TRBJ2-1, with D possibly being TRBD1 or TRBD2 (5 bases each). Looked up from germline, CDR1 is SGHTA and CDR2 is FQGTGA. The CDR3 is made up of 15 amino acids. Trimming removed 3 bases from V and 2 bases from J, with 11 bases in between.

The chain has TRBV6-5 and TRBJ2-5, with D uncertain. The CDR3 has 14 residues. Germline lookup yields CDR1 MNHEY and CDR2 SVGAGI. V lost 4 bases and J 2 bases, leaving 11 bases between the germline ends. The CDR3 region has the DNA TGTGCCAGCAGTTCTCCGTACACACAAGAGACCCAGTACTTC. It translates to CASSSPYTQETQYF.

The rearrangement uses TRBV2 and TRBJ2-5, with TRBD2 identical over 10 bases. The CDR3 contains 14 residues. J lost 3 bases, V lost 7 bases, and 5 bases had no gene match. Germline assignment: CDR1 SNHLY and CDR2 FYNNEI. Here the CDR3 DNA reads TGTGCCAGCAAGGTTGGACTAGCGGAAGAGACCCAGTACTTC. Translation: CASKVGLAEETQYF.

This clone occurred once. The chain joins TRBV5-1 to TRBJ2-3; D gene unclear. V dropped 0 bases and J dropped 2 bases, with 10 bases sitting between them. This CDR3 contains 15 residues. Germline-derived CDR1 and CDR2 are SGHRS and YFSETQ. The chain's CDR3 is CASSLVSPNTDTQYF. CDR3 nucleotides: TGCGCCAGCAGCTTGGTTTCGCCGAACACAGATACGCAGTATTTT.

This clone is judged medium-sized (0.01 to 0.1%). The rearrangement uses TRBV19 and TRBJ1-1, with 9 bases identical to TRBD1. V dropped 9 bases and J dropped 5; count of bases not matched to a gene: 7. The CDR3 covers 13 residues. Germline CDR1 and CDR2: LNHDA and SQIVND (reference sequence). The CDR3 nucleotides read TGTGCCAGCAGCGGACAGGGGTGGACTGAAGCTTTCTTT. The encoded protein is CASSGQGWTEAFF.

The J gene is TRBJ2-4, the V gene TRBV9; D unclear. Germline CDR1 SGDLS, CDR2 YYNGEE. The CDR3 is 14 amino acids. V was shortened by 0 bases and J by 0 bases, with 4 bases between the two germline ends. The CDR3 bases are TGTGCCAGCAGCGTAGGACTAGCCAAAAACATTCAGTACTTC. Amino acid sequence: CASSVGLAKNIQYF.

The chain joins TRBV18 to TRBJ1-1, with D unresolved. The CDR3 totals 16 residues. Trimming left V 3 bases short and J 1 base short, with 15 bases between. Germline CDR1 KGHSH, CDR2 LQKENI. The CDR3 protein is CASSPGAQVRNTEAFF. The CDR3 DNA reads TGTGCCAGCTCACCGGGAGCCCAGGTCCGGAACACTGAAGCTTTCTTT.

V and J are TRBV11-1 and TRBJ2-6; 10 bases agree with TRBD1. Trimming at V came to 4 bases and at J to 1 base, leaving 7 bases not matched to a gene. The CDR3 runs 18 residues. From germline, CDR1 is SGHAT and CDR2 FQDESV (reference sequence). CDR3 loop: CASSSQGTGDSGANVLTF. Written as DNA, the CDR3 is TGTGCCAGCAGCTCGCAGGGGACAGGGGATTCTGGGGCCAACGTCCTGACTTTC.